The 3 T cell receptor beta chains given below trace back to one sample, sequenced in a study of Ad26.COV2.S vaccination and SARS-CoV-2 variants. TCRdb's table, derived via immunoSEQ multiplex PCR, lists solely in-frame clones and lacks some. The sample lists roughly 500,000 clones, around 88% seen once, with 10% to 15% in the top ten. This sample's treatment: some 20 received Ad26.COV2.S at low or high dose, single or two shots; a few received placebo; per-sample allocation not given. Samples analyzed were those drawn on day 63 after the first vaccine or placebo injection. The specimen comprised peripheral blood, sampled in a trial of Ad26.COV2.S vaccine versus placebo. All receptors derive from a person aged 18-60 years who received the Ad26.COV2.S COVID-19 vaccine or a placebo.

This clone was recorded once. This chain links TRBV2 with TRBJ2-3; no clear D gene. V shed 8 bases and J shed 2 bases, with 8 bases lying between them. The germline V gene encodes CDR1 SNHLY and CDR2 FYNNEI. There are 12 residues in the CDR3. The CDR3 DNA follows: TGTGCCAGCGGGCATGCCACAGATACGCAGTATTTT. Amino acids: CASGHATDTQYF.

The chain joins TRBV4-1 to TRBJ2-1; 11 bases align to TRBD2. With 3 bases clipped from V and 6 bases from J, the junction kept 7 bases outside the gene matches. In germline, CDR1 is MGHRA, CDR2 YSYEKL. This CDR3 spans 16 amino acids. The CDR3 sequence is CASSHDSGRAVNEQFF. CDR3 bases: TGCGCCAGCAGCCACGATAGCGGGAGGGCCGTCAATGAGCAGTTCTTC.

V is TRBV27 and J is TRBJ2-7, with D possibly matching TRBD2 (6 bases). Looked up from germline, CDR1 is MNHEY and CDR2 is SMNVEV (reference sequence). V gave up 2 bases and J gave up 5 bases, with 13 bases separating them. This CDR3 spans 14 amino acids. CDR3 region: CASSLAQLAHEQYF. The CDR3 DNA is TGTGCCAGCAGTTTAGCCCAGCTAGCGCACGAGCAGTACTTC.